The clone carrying this TCR beta chain has just a few counts. Its antigen is as yet unknown. This record belongs to a study of shared clonotypes between healthy human individuals. Notes on the study in general: Clonotype sharing across a handful of donors was observed for around 5.1% of naive CD4 clonotypes.

Sequenced by immunoSEQ multiplex PCR; TCRdb stores in-frame clones only, minus some. The table shows over a million clones, with about 75% occurring only once. Sequenced material: memory CD4+ T cells sorted from blood. As to subset: CD45RA-negative fraction. This clonotype originated in a young man in good health.

The CDR3 DNA reads TGTGCCAGCAGCCCGGCCGGGGGACAAGAGACCCAGTACTTC. It codes for CASSPAGGQETQYF. The chain recombines TRBV6-6 with TRBJ2-5; D perhaps matches TRBD2 (6 bases). The V gene's germline CDR1 is MNHNY and CDR2 SVGAGI (reference sequence). V was clipped by 6 bases and J by 2 bases, with 13 bases between them. This CDR3 is 14 amino acids long.